The next 18 T cell receptor beta chains were all read from a single sample in a study of blood T cell repertoires in COVID-19. Assay: immunoSEQ multiplex PCR; the TCRdb copy retains only in-frame clones and omits some. The sample consists of approximately 260,000 clones, around 80% of them appearing once. Sample: PBMCs or T cells enriched from blood (not recorded which). The receptors originated from a man aged 25-45 years with acute COVID-19.

The rearrangement joins TRBV6-1 to TRBJ2-2, with 9 bases that match TRBD2. This CDR3 is 17 amino acids long. V lost 3 bases to trimming and J lost 6 bases; unmatched junction nucleotides: 11. CDR1 MNHNS and CDR2 SASEGT come from the germline V gene. The CDR3 loop reads CASSEDPGLARPGELFF. The DNA of the CDR3 is TGTGCCAGCAGTGAGGATCCGGGACTAGCAAGACCCGGGGAGCTGTTTTTT.

The V and J genes are TRBV5-4 and TRBJ1-4; D is ambiguous. The CDR3 sequence is 15 residues long. The germline CDR1 and CDR2 sequences are SGHNT and YYREEE (reference sequence). Trimming stripped 3 bases from V and 4 bases from J, with 13 bases between. In nucleotides, the CDR3 is TGTGCCAGCAGCTCCACAGCCGGGGTTAATGAAAAACTGTTTTTT. Translated: CASSSTAGVNEKLFF.

This rearrangement joins TRBV24-1 to TRBJ2-2, with 7 bases fitting TRBD2. V trimming: 4 bases; J trimming: 2 bases; junction bases outside the gene matches: 6. CDR1 and CDR2 from the germline V gene are KGHDR and SFDVKD. The length of the CDR3 is 16 residues. The CDR3 region has the DNA TGTGCCACCAGTGAGTTTCTAGCGGTTAACACCGGGGAGCTGTTTTTT. Protein: CATSEFLAVNTGELFF.

The chain employs TRBV18 and TRBJ1-1, with 7 bases matching TRBD1. Germline V gene data show CDR1 as KGHSH and CDR2 as LQKENI. The CDR3 has 14 amino acids. Trimming took 4 bases from V and 2 from J; bases not matched to a gene: 4. CDR3 in DNA: TGTGCCAGCTCACAGGGGGACAGAAACACTGAAGCTTTCTTT. Its protein product is CASSQGDRNTEAFF.

This sequence joins TRBV19 and TRBJ1-3; 10 bases are a match to TRBD1. CDR3 length: 16 amino acids. Germline V gene lookup returns CDR1 LNHDA and CDR2 SQIVND (reference sequence). Losses at the gene ends were 9 bases for V and 3 bases for J; bases not matched to a gene: 11. The CDR3 spells CASQNPGQGFGNTIYF. DNA for the CDR3: TGTGCCAGCCAAAACCCGGGACAGGGGTTTGGAAACACCATATATTTT. Filled out from reference TRBV19 and TRBJ1-3, the complete variable domain reads DGGITQSPKYLFRKEGQNVTLSCEQNLNHDAMYWYRQDPGQGLRLIYYSQIVNDFQKGDIAEGYSVSREKKESFPLTVTSAQKNPTAFYLCASQNPGQGFGNTIYFGEGSWLTVV.

The CDR3 region is CASSMAGQYNSPLHF. The CDR3 DNA reads as TGTGCCAGTAGTATGGCGGGACAGTATAATTCACCCCTCCACTTT. The chain uses TRBV19 and TRBJ1-6; 7 bases agree with TRBD1. CDR1 is LNHDA and CDR2 is SQIVND in the germline V gene (reference sequence). V shed 3 bases and J 4 bases; nucleotides not matched to a gene: 3. This CDR3 comprises 15 residues.

As for this clone: Mismatch with germline at one junction end may stem from a read error. This chain joins TRBV7-7 and TRBJ2-3; 10 bases fit TRBD2. There are 16 residues in the CDR3. Germline values: CDR1 SSHAT, CDR2 FNYEAQ (reference sequence). The CDR3 DNA follows: TGTGCTAGCAGCCGTTATAGCGGGAGGAGCACAGATACGCAGTATTTT. Translating it yields CASSRYSGRSTDTQYF.

The chain carries TRBV6-1 and TRBJ1-5; D is ambiguous. Germline assignment: CDR1 MNHNS and CDR2 SASEGT. The CDR3 sequence is 13 residues long. Trimming stripped 0 bases from V and 7 bases from J, with 7 bases between. In DNA, the CDR3 is TGTGCCAGCAGTGAAGCGCGGTTCCAGCCCCAGCATTTT. This gives the protein CASSEARFQPQHF.

The chain carries TRBV18 and TRBJ2-2; 9 nucleotides agree with TRBD2. This CDR3 region has 16 residues. Trimming removed 3 bases from V and 5 bases from J; junction bases left unmatched: 7. Germline V gene sequence: CDR1 KGHSH, CDR2 LQKENI. CDR3 residues: CASSPQRGAETGELFF. The CDR3 nucleotides read TGTGCCAGCTCACCCCAGCGGGGGGCCGAGACCGGGGAGCTGTTTTTT.

The V call is TRBV18, the J call TRBJ2-6; D gene unclear. V gave up 5 bases and J gave up 0 bases, with 11 bases separating them. Germline CDR1 and CDR2: KGHSH and LQKENI. CDR3 length: 16 residues. CDR3 sequence: CASSRVAFSGANVLTF. The DNA of the CDR3 is TGTGCCAGCTCAAGAGTCGCTTTCTCTGGGGCCAACGTCCTGACTTTC.

The genes are TRBV6-5 and TRBJ2-3, with 8 positions matching TRBD2. Germline V gene lookup returns CDR1 MNHEY and CDR2 SVGAGI. CDR3 length equals 16 residues. After removal of 4 bases from V and 1 base from J, the junction contained 7 bases not matched to a gene. The CDR3 sequence: CASSFRPAGGTDTQYF. Written as DNA, the CDR3 is TGTGCCAGCAGTTTCAGACCAGCGGGGGGCACAGATACGCAGTATTTT.

V and J are TRBV6-6 and TRBJ1-6; D ambiguous. This CDR3 has 15 amino acids. The germline gives CDR1 MNHNY, CDR2 SVGAGI (reference sequence). V lost 6 bases and J 3 bases, leaving 12 bases between the germline ends. The CDR3 here is CASRVPGNYNSPLHF. The DNA for the CDR3 is TGTGCCAGCAGGGTTCCCGGGAACTATAATTCACCCCTCCACTTT.

This clone showed up just a few times. The chain joins TRBV19 to TRBJ1-6; D gene unclear. Germline CDR1 is LNHDA and CDR2 is SQIVND (reference sequence). This CDR3 has 14 residues. V lost 8 bases and J lost 7, with 15 bases in between. In DNA, the CDR3 is TGTGCCAGTCGCCTGCTCGCCCGGAATTCACCCCTCCACTTT. Its protein product is CASRLLARNSPLHF.

The chain recombines TRBV18 with TRBJ2-5; 8 bases are a match to TRBD1. Unmatched junction bases numbered 1, after V lost 3 bases and J lost 1 base. The CDR3 extends over 14 amino acids. Germline assignment: CDR1 KGHSH and CDR2 LQKENI. The CDR3 nucleotides are TGTGCCAGCTCACCTGGACAGGGCCAAGAGACCCAGTACTTC. It specifies CASSPGQGQETQYF. The entire variable domain, with the rest obtained from reference TRBV18 and TRBJ2-5, is as follows: NAGVMQNPRHLVRRRGQEARLRCSPMKGHSHVYWYRQLPEEGLKFMVYLQKENIIDESGMPKERFSAEFPKEGPSILRIQQVVRGDSAAYFCASSPGQGQETQYFGPGTRLLVL.

Points on this clone: A read error may account for a junction end that differs from germline. This specimen includes other DNA sequences encoding the same CDR3. The J gene is TRBJ2-6, the V gene TRBV2, with 7 positions matching TRBD1. This CDR3 is 15 amino acids long. Germline V gives CDR1 SNHLY, CDR2 FYNNEI. The CDR3 here is CASVRQGSGANVLTF. In nucleotides, the CDR3 is TGTGCCAGCGTACGACAGGGATCTGGGGCCAACGTTCTGACTTTC.

This clone was picked up a small number of times. The genes are TRBV6-2 or TRBV6-3 and TRBJ1-3; maybe TRBD1 (5 bases). CDR1 is MNHEY and CDR2 is SVGEGT in the germline V gene. The CDR3 totals 17 residues. V was cut by 4 bases and J by 0 bases, with 16 bases left in between. CDR3 region: CASSSGPGTFSGNTIYF. CDR3 DNA: TGTGCCAGCAGTTCCGGCCCCGGGACTTTCTCTGGAAACACCATATATTTT.

The chain employs TRBV28 and TRBJ1-1, with D perhaps matching TRBD1 (6 bases). The V end was cut by 4 bases, the J end by 7 bases, with 22 bases between. This CDR3 spans 16 amino acids. Germline CDR1 reads MDHEN; CDR2 reads SYDVKM. Here the CDR3 reads CASSSAGTPGGDEAFF. CDR3 DNA sequence: TGTGCCAGCAGTTCCGCCGGGACACCTGGGGGGGATGAAGCTTTCTTT.

This chain joins TRBV19 and TRBJ2-1; 7 nucleotides agree with TRBD1. The germline V gene has CDR1 LNHDA and CDR2 SQIVND (reference sequence). The length of the CDR3 is 13 residues. The trim removed 6 bases at V and 4 bases at J, leaving 3 bases unmatched. DNA of the CDR3: TGTGCCAGTAGCCGACAGGGATACAATGAGCAGTTCTTC. This encodes CASSRQGYNEQFF.